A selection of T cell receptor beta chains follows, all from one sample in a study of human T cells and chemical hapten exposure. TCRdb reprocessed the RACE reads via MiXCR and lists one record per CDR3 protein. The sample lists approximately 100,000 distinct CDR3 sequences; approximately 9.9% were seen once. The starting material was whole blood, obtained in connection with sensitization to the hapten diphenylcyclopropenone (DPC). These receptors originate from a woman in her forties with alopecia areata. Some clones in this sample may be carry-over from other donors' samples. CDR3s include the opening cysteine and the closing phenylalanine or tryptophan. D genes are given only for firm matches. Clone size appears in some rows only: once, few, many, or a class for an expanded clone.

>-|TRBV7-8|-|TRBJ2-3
CASSGGLGAPSSTDTQYF
TGTGCCAGCAGCGGGGGGCTGGGGGCCCCTAGTAGCACAGATACGCAGTATTTT
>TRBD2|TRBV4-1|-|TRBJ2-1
CASSSLASLDEQFF
TGCGCCAGCAGCTCACTAGCGTCCTTGGATGAGCAGTTCTTC
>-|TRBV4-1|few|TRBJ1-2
CASSQDRQNGYTF
TGCGCCAGCAGCCAAGACAGACAGAATGGCTACACCTTC
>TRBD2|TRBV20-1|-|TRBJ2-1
CSVTSGGAREQFF
TGCAGTGTAACTAGCGGGGGGGCGCGGGAGCAGTTCTTC
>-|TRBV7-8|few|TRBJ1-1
CASSSTRGNTEAFF
TGTGCCAGCAGTTCCACCAGGGGTAACACTGAAGCTTTCTTT
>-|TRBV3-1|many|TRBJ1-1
CASSQQGASTEAFF
TGTGCCAGCAGCCAACAGGGTGCGAGTACTGAAGCTTTCTTT
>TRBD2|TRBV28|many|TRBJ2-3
CASSPPSRDYTDTQYF
TGTGCCAGCAGCCCGCCCTCACGGGACTACACAGATACGCAGTATTTT
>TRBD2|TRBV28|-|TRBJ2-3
CASSFRQAGALDTQYF
TGTGCCAGCAGTTTCCGGCAAGCGGGAGCGTTGGATACGCAGTATTTT
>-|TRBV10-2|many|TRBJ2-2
CASRDPSGELFF
TGCGCCAGCAGGGATCCTTCTGGGGAGCTGTTTTTT
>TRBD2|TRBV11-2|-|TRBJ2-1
CASSTHSGTHRWSYNEQFF
TGTGCCAGCAGCACCCATAGCGGGACCCATCGTTGGTCCTACAATGAGCAGTTCTTC